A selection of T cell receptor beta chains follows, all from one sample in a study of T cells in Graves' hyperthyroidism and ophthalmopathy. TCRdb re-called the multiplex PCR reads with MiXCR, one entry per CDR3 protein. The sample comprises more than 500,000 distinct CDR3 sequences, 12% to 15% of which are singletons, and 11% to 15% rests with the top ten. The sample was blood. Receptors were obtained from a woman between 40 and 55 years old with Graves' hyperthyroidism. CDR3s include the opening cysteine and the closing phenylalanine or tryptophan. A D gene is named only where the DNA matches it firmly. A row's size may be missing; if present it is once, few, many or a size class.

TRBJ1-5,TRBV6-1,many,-,TGTGCCAGCAGTGAAAGGACTGGTTTGAGCAATCAGCCCCAGCATTTT,CASSERTGLSNQPQHF
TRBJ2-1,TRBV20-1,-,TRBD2,TGCAGTGCTGGGACTAGCGGGAGGGCCCCCTACAATGAGCAGTTCTTC,CSAGTSGRAPYNEQFF
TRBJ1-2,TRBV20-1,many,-,TGCAGTGCTAGAGAGGGAGGGATCTTTCGATCTAACTATGGCTACACCTTC,CSAREGGIFRSNYGYTF
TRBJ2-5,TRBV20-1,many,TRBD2,TGCAGTGCTAGACGCTTAGCGGGAGGAACTCAAGAGACCCAGTACTTC,CSARRLAGGTQETQYF
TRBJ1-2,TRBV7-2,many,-,TGTGCCAGCAGCGAGCAGGGCTTCTATGGCTACACCTTC,CASSEQGFYGYTF
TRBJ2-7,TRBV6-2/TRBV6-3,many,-,TGTGCCAGCAGTTACTTGCGGGAATCCTACGAGCAGTACTTC,CASSYLRESYEQYF
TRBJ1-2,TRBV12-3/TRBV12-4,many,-,TGTGCCAGCAGTTTACACCTCAACTATGGCTACACCTTC,CASSLHLNYGYTF
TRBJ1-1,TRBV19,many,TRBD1,TGTGCCAGTAGTGCAGACAGGGACACTGAAGCTTTCTTT,CASSADRDTEAFF
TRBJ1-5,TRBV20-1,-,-,TGCAGTGCTAGAGATTTTTCGGGAGACAATCAGCCCCAGCATTTT,CSARDFSGDNQPQHF
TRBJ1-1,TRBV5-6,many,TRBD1,TGTGCCAGCAGGCCGGGACAGGGGGTTCGGGCTGAAGCTTTCTTT,CASRPGQGVRAEAFF
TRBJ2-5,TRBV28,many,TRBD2,TGTGCCAGCAGTCCCTCCTCGTGGACTAGCGGGAGTGGGACCCAGTACTTC,CASSPSSWTSGSGTQYF
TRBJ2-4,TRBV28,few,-,TGTGCCAGCAGTCTCCTTGACAAAAACATTCAGTACTTC,CASSLLDKNIQYF
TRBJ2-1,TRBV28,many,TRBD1,TGTGCCAGCAGTAAACGGGACAGGAAGGGACCTGAGCAGTTCTTC,CASSKRDRKGPEQFF
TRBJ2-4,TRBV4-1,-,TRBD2,TGCGCCAGCAGCCAAGGGGCCAGAGGGCGGGAGAGAAACATTCAGTACTTC,CASSQGARGRERNIQYF
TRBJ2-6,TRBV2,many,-,TGTGCCAGCAGTGGCTCCTCAGTACAGGACCCCTCTGGGGCCAACGTCCTGACTTTC,CASSGSSVQDPSGANVLTF
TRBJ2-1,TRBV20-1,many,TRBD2,TGCAGTGCCGTCACGGGGGACGGTCTAGCGGGAGTTGAGCAGTTCTTC,CSAVTGDGLAGVEQFF
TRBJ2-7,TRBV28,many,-,TGTGCCAGCAGTCTACTCAGGGGTTGGCAGTACTTC,CASSLLRGWQYF
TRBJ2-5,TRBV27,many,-,TGTGCCAGCAGTCAACGGGACGGGAGAATGGGAGAGACCCAGTACTTC,CASSQRDGRMGETQYF
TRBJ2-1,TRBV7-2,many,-,TGTGCCAGCAGCCCCCTGCAGGGAACCCACAATGAGCAGTTCTTC,CASSPLQGTHNEQFF
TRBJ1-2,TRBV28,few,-,TGTGCCAGCAGTTTTGGTGCCATCGGCTATGGCTACACCTTC,CASSFGAIGYGYTF
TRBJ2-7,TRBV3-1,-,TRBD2,TGTGCCAGCAGCCAACGACTAGCGGTTGGCGAGCAGTACTTC,CASSQRLAVGEQYF
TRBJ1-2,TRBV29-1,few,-,TGCAGCACCATGGGGACATCTGGCTACACCTTC,CSTMGTSGYTF
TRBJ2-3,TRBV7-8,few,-,TGTGCCAGCAGGGGGGCAGATACGCAGTATTTT,CASRGADTQYF
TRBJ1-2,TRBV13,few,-,TGTGCCAGCAGCCGGGCCGCCTATGGCTACACCTTC,CASSRAAYGYTF
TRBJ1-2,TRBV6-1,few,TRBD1,TGTGCCACCACCTTACCGGGACAGGGGAACTATGGCTACACCTTC,CATTLPGQGNYGYTF
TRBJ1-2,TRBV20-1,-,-,TGCAGTGCTAGAGATCCCAAAGTTTCGGGCCTGTCTCTCTATGGCTACACCTTC,CSARDPKVSGLSLYGYTF
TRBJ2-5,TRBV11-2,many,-,TGTGCCAGCAGCTTAGGCGGAAAAGGGGCCCAGTACTTC,CASSLGGKGAQYF
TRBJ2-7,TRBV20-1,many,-,TGCAGTGCTAGCTTGGTGGGACCATTTTCCTACGAGCAGTACTTC,CSASLVGPFSYEQYF
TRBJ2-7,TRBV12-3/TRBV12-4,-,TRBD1,TGTGCCAGCAGTTTAGGGGGGTCAGGGGGCCGGGCTGGGAACGAGCAGTACTTC,CASSLGGSGGRAGNEQYF
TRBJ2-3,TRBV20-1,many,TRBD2,TGCAGTGCTAGAGATCGACTAGCGGGAGGAGATACGCAGTATTTT,CSARDRLAGGDTQYF
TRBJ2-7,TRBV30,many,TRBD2,TGTGCCTGGAGATCTGCGGGAGCATTTTACGAGCAGTACTTC,CAWRSAGAFYEQYF
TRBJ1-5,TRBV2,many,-,TGTGCCAGCAGTGAATCTGGAGGGGGTCAGCCCCAGCATTTT,CASSESGGGQPQHF
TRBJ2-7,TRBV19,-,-,TGTGCCAGTAGTTATAGGACCCTTGGAAACGAGCAGTACTTC,CASSYRTLGNEQYF
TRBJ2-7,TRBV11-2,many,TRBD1,TGTGCCAGCAGCTTAGCCTTGACAGGGGGCGACGAGCAGTACTTC,CASSLALTGGDEQYF
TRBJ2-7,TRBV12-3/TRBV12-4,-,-,TGTGCCAGCAGTTTTACGGGCCTAGGGGTCTACGAGCAGTACTTC,CASSFTGLGVYEQYF
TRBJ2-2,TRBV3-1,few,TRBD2,TGTGCCAGCAGCCGCGGACTAGCGGGAGTATCCGGGGAGCTGTTTTTT,CASSRGLAGVSGELFF
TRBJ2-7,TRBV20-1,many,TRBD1,TGCAGTGCTACGCCGGACAGGACGAGCTCCTACGAGCAGTACTTC,CSATPDRTSSYEQYF
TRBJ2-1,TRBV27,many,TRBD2,TGTGCCAGCAGTTCATTGCCGGGACTAGCAATCGATGAGCAGTTCTTC,CASSSLPGLAIDEQFF
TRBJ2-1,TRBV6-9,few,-,TGTGCCAGCAGTTACCCGGGACTCTTCTCCTACAATGAGCAGTTCTTC,CASSYPGLFSYNEQFF
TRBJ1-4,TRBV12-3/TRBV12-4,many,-,TGTGCCAGCAGTTTCTTTAATGAAAAACTGTTTTTT,CASSFFNEKLFF
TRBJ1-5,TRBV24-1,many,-,TGTGCCACCAGTGTGGGGAATCAGCCCCAGCATTTT,CATSVGNQPQHF